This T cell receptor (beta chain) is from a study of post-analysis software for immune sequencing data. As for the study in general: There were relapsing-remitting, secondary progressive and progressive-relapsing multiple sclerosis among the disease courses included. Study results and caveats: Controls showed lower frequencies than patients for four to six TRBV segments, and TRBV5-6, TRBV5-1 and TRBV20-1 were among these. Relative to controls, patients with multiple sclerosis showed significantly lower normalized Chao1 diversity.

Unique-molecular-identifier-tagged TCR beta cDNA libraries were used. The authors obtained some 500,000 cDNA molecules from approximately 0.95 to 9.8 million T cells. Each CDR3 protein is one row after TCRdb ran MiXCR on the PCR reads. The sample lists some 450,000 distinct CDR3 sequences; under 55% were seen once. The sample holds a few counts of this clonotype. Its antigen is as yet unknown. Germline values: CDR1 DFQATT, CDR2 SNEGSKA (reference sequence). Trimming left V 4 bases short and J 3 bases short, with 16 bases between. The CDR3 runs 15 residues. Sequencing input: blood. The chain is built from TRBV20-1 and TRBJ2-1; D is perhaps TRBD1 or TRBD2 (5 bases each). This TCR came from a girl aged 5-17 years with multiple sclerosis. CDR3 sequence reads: CSAMAGTIYYNEQFF. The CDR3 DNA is TGCAGTGCTATGGCAGGGACGATTTACTACAATGAGCAGTTCTTC.